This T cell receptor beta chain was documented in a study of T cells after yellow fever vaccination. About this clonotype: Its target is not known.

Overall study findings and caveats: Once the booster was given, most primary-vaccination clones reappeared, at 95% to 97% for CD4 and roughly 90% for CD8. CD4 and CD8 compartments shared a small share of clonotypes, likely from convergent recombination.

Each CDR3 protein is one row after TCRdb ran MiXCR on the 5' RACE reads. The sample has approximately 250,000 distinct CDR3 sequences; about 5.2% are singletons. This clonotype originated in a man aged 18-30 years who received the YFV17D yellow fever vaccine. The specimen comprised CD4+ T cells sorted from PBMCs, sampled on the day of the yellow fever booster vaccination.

The CDR3 sequence: CASSTPLVTNEKLFF. The CDR3 DNA reads as TGTGCCAGCAGCACCCCCCTGGTTACGAATGAAAAACTGTTTTTT. The gene calls are TRBV5-5 and TRBJ1-4; D uncertain. V lost 4 bases and J lost 5, with 15 bases in between. Germline V gene data show CDR1 as SGHKS and CDR2 as YYEKEE (reference sequence). This CDR3 has 15 amino acids.